These T cell receptor beta chains were read from a single sample in a study of blood T cell repertoires in COVID-19. Here immunoSEQ multiplex PCR was the method, and the copy in TCRdb shows in-frame clones only, minus some. The sample carries some 300,000 clones, around 90% recorded once. Sample: peripheral blood. The receptor source for this set is a woman aged 50 to 60 with COVID-19, enrolled during active disease. Both conserved end residues are part of each CDR3. D genes are given only for firm matches. Part of the rows lack a size; the others show once, few, many or a class for expanded clones.

d_call: NA; j_call: TRBJ1-4; clone_size: NA; v_call: TRBV27; cdr3_nt: TGTGCCAGCAGAACGACAGCCCTGGAAAAACTGTTTTTT; cdr3_aa: CASRTTALEKLFF
d_call: TRBD2; j_call: TRBJ2-1; clone_size: NA; v_call: TRBV23-1; cdr3_nt: TGCGCCAGCAGTCAGGGACTAGCGGGGGGAAATGAGCAGTTCTTC; cdr3_aa: CASSQGLAGGNEQFF
d_call: NA; j_call: TRBJ1-1; clone_size: NA; v_call: TRBV12-3/TRBV12-4; cdr3_nt: TGTGCCAGCACCCGGGCGGGGAACACTGAAGCTTTCTTT; cdr3_aa: CASTRAGNTEAFF
d_call: NA; j_call: TRBJ2-3; clone_size: NA; v_call: TRBV6-5; cdr3_nt: TGTGCCAGCAGTTCCGGAGGGGCCGGTGGGGATACGCAGTATTTT; cdr3_aa: CASSSGGAGGDTQYF
d_call: TRBD1; j_call: TRBJ1-2; clone_size: NA; v_call: TRBV24-1; cdr3_nt: TGTGCCACCAGTGATTTGGCCCACAGGGGCTACGGCTACACCTTC; cdr3_aa: CATSDLAHRGYGYTF
d_call: NA; j_call: TRBJ2-7; clone_size: NA; v_call: TRBV13; cdr3_nt: TGTGCCAGCAGCTTAGCCCGAATGGCCAGGGGCACCCACGAGCAGTACTTC; cdr3_aa: CASSLARMARGTHEQYF
d_call: TRBD1; j_call: TRBJ1-1; clone_size: NA; v_call: TRBV5-1; cdr3_nt: TGCGCCAGCAGCTTAACAGGGGCTAACACTGAAGCTTTCTTT; cdr3_aa: CASSLTGANTEAFF
d_call: TRBD1; j_call: TRBJ1-2; clone_size: NA; v_call: TRBV12-3/TRBV12-4; cdr3_nt: TGTGCCAGCAGCCGACAGGGCGACTATGGCTACACCTTC; cdr3_aa: CASSRQGDYGYTF
d_call: NA; j_call: TRBJ1-2; clone_size: NA; v_call: TRBV7-2; cdr3_nt: TGTGCCAGCAGCCCAGACACTTTCAGGGGATCGGGCTACACCTTC; cdr3_aa: CASSPDTFRGSGYTF
d_call: TRBD2; j_call: TRBJ2-3; clone_size: NA; v_call: TRBV2; cdr3_nt: TGTGCCAGCAGTGAATGGACTAGCGCCACAGATACGCAGTATTTT; cdr3_aa: CASSEWTSATDTQYF
d_call: TRBD1; j_call: TRBJ2-7; clone_size: NA; v_call: TRBV29-1; cdr3_nt: TGCAGCGTTGAAGGGACAGGGGCCTACGAGCAGTACTTC; cdr3_aa: CSVEGTGAYEQYF
d_call: TRBD1; j_call: TRBJ1-1; clone_size: NA; v_call: TRBV5-1; cdr3_nt: TGCGCCAGCAGCTACCTGACAGGGGCGAACACTGAAGCTTTCTTT; cdr3_aa: CASSYLTGANTEAFF
d_call: NA; j_call: TRBJ2-5; clone_size: NA; v_call: TRBV15; cdr3_nt: TGTGCCACCAGCAGAGTGGGGGGTACGGGAGCCCTTCGGGCCCAGTACTTC; cdr3_aa: CATSRVGGTGALRAQYF
d_call: NA; j_call: TRBJ1-1; clone_size: NA; v_call: TRBV19; cdr3_nt: TGTGCCAGTAGCCCCCGTCCGGGTGAAGCTTTCTTT; cdr3_aa: CASSPRPGEAFF
d_call: TRBD2; j_call: TRBJ2-7; clone_size: NA; v_call: TRBV27; cdr3_nt: TGTGCCAGCAGTTATAGGATAGCGGGAGGGCTCTCCTACGAGCAGTACTTC; cdr3_aa: CASSYRIAGGLSYEQYF
d_call: TRBD1; j_call: TRBJ1-2; clone_size: NA; v_call: TRBV6-5; cdr3_nt: TGTGCCAGCAGTTCCACAGGGGATACCTATGGCTACACCTTC; cdr3_aa: CASSSTGDTYGYTF
d_call: TRBD1; j_call: TRBJ1-5; clone_size: NA; v_call: TRBV18; cdr3_nt: TGTGCCAGCTCACCCACAGGGGTTCTTAATCAGCCCCAGCATTTT; cdr3_aa: CASSPTGVLNQPQHF
d_call: NA; j_call: TRBJ1-1; clone_size: NA; v_call: TRBV6-2/TRBV6-3; cdr3_nt: TGTGCCAGCAGTTACGTGGGGCAGGGCACTGAAGCTTTCTTT; cdr3_aa: CASSYVGQGTEAFF
d_call: TRBD2; j_call: TRBJ2-2; clone_size: few; v_call: TRBV18; cdr3_nt: TGTGCCAGCTCACCAGGGACTAGCGGGTCCGGGGAGCTGTTTTTT; cdr3_aa: CASSPGTSGSGELFF
d_call: TRBD2; j_call: TRBJ2-7; clone_size: once; v_call: TRBV4-1; cdr3_nt: TGCGCCAGCAGCGCGCGGGAGGAGTCCTACGAGCAGTACTTC; cdr3_aa: CASSAREESYEQYF
d_call: NA; j_call: TRBJ2-7; clone_size: NA; v_call: TRBV18; cdr3_nt: TGTGCCAGCTCACGGGACAACTCCTACGAGCAGTACTTC; cdr3_aa: CASSRDNSYEQYF
d_call: NA; j_call: TRBJ2-7; clone_size: NA; v_call: TRBV7-9; cdr3_nt: TGTGCCAGCAGCTTAATCAGTCAGACCTACGAGCAGTACTTC; cdr3_aa: CASSLISQTYEQYF
d_call: TRBD1; j_call: TRBJ2-4; clone_size: NA; v_call: TRBV27; cdr3_nt: TGTGCCAGCAGTCACGGAACAGGGGCCCAGGGACAGCTAGCCAAAAACATTCAGTACTTC; cdr3_aa: CASSHGTGAQGQLAKNIQYF
d_call: NA; j_call: TRBJ2-4; clone_size: NA; v_call: TRBV18; cdr3_nt: TGTGCCAGCTCACCACCGGGACTGGGGAAAAACATTCAGTACTTC; cdr3_aa: CASSPPGLGKNIQYF
d_call: NA; j_call: TRBJ2-3; clone_size: NA; v_call: TRBV18; cdr3_nt: TGTGCCAGCTCACCAGGAGGCGGTTCCACAGATACGCAGTATTTT; cdr3_aa: CASSPGGGSTDTQYF
d_call: NA; j_call: TRBJ2-3; clone_size: NA; v_call: TRBV5-1; cdr3_nt: TGCGCCAGCAGCTTGACAGTCCCGGGCACAGATACGCAGTATTTT; cdr3_aa: CASSLTVPGTDTQYF
d_call: TRBD1; j_call: TRBJ1-1; clone_size: NA; v_call: TRBV4-1; cdr3_nt: TGCGCCAGCAGCCAAGGGACAGGGGGCGCTTTAATGAACACTGAAGCTTTCTTT; cdr3_aa: CASSQGTGGALMNTEAFF
d_call: NA; j_call: TRBJ1-2; clone_size: NA; v_call: TRBV19; cdr3_nt: TGTGCCAGTATCCCGCGGGCGCGTCTCGCTAACTATGGCTACACCTTC; cdr3_aa: CASIPRARLANYGYTF
d_call: NA; j_call: TRBJ2-4; clone_size: NA; v_call: TRBV7-6; cdr3_nt: TGTGCCAGCAGCTTCGGGGAACTAGCCAAAAACATTCAGTACTTC; cdr3_aa: CASSFGELAKNIQYF
d_call: TRBD1; j_call: TRBJ1-5; clone_size: NA; v_call: TRBV7-8; cdr3_nt: TGTGCCAGCAGCCCCACAACCCGACAGGGACAGCCCCAGCATTTT; cdr3_aa: CASSPTTRQGQPQHF
d_call: TRBD2; j_call: TRBJ2-3; clone_size: once; v_call: TRBV6-1; cdr3_nt: TGTGCCAGCAGTGAAAGGGGCGGGGGGGGCACAGATACGCAGTATTTT; cdr3_aa: CASSERGGGGTDTQYF
d_call: NA; j_call: TRBJ1-3; clone_size: NA; v_call: TRBV18; cdr3_nt: TGTGCCAGCTCACCACAAATAGGGGATGGAAACACCATATATTTT; cdr3_aa: CASSPQIGDGNTIYF
d_call: TRBD2; j_call: TRBJ2-1; clone_size: NA; v_call: TRBV25-1; cdr3_nt: TGTGCCAGCACGCCGACTAGCGGTAACTACAATGAGCAGTTCTTC; cdr3_aa: CASTPTSGNYNEQFF
d_call: TRBD2; j_call: TRBJ2-7; clone_size: NA; v_call: TRBV5-4; cdr3_nt: TGTGCCAGCGGTACAGCGGGAGTTGGCGACGAGCAGTACTTC; cdr3_aa: CASGTAGVGDEQYF
d_call: NA; j_call: TRBJ2-3; clone_size: once; v_call: TRBV2; cdr3_nt: TGTGCCAACCAAGGTAGCGCCAAGAGCACAGATACGCAGTATTTT; cdr3_aa: CANQGSAKSTDTQYF
d_call: NA; j_call: TRBJ2-5; clone_size: NA; v_call: TRBV5-3; cdr3_nt: TGTGCCAGAAGCTGCCAGGGAGAGACCCAGTACTTC; cdr3_aa: CARSCQGETQYF
d_call: NA; j_call: TRBJ1-5; clone_size: NA; v_call: TRBV29-1; cdr3_nt: TGCAGCGTTATCCTCGACATTACCTCTGGCAAACAGCCCCAGCATTTT; cdr3_aa: CSVILDITSGKQPQHF
d_call: TRBD1; j_call: TRBJ1-6; clone_size: NA; v_call: TRBV11-2; cdr3_nt: TGTGCCAGCAGCCAAACAGGACAGGGACCGATTTCACCCCTCCACTTT; cdr3_aa: CASSQTGQGPISPLHF
d_call: NA; j_call: TRBJ1-1; clone_size: NA; v_call: TRBV7-9; cdr3_nt: TGTGCCAGCACCCGGACAGACCTCACTGAAGCTTTCTTT; cdr3_aa: CASTRTDLTEAFF
d_call: TRBD1; j_call: TRBJ1-3; clone_size: NA; v_call: TRBV18; cdr3_nt: TGTGCCAGCTCCCCACTAGGGTCCGGGACAGACGGAAACACCATATATTTT; cdr3_aa: CASSPLGSGTDGNTIYF
d_call: NA; j_call: TRBJ2-1; clone_size: NA; v_call: TRBV3-1/TRBV3-2; cdr3_nt: TGTGCCAGCAGCCAAGTATTCTTGACTTCTTACAATGAGCAGTTCTTC; cdr3_aa: CASSQVFLTSYNEQFF
d_call: NA; j_call: TRBJ2-1; clone_size: once; v_call: TRBV7-2; cdr3_nt: TGTGCCAGCAGCTTTAACAGGGCGGGTGAGCAGTTCTTC; cdr3_aa: CASSFNRAGEQFF
d_call: NA; j_call: TRBJ1-1; clone_size: NA; v_call: TRBV2; cdr3_nt: TGTGCCAGCAGGGTACTACAGGGAGTGAACACTGAAGCTTTCTTT; cdr3_aa: CASRVLQGVNTEAFF
d_call: NA; j_call: TRBJ1-3; clone_size: NA; v_call: TRBV6-1; cdr3_nt: TGTGCCAGCAGTGAAGGGGTCCTTGAGGACACCATATATTTT; cdr3_aa: CASSEGVLEDTIYF
d_call: NA; j_call: TRBJ2-1; clone_size: NA; v_call: TRBV2; cdr3_nt: TGTGCCAGCAGTTTCACAGGAAATGAGCAGTTCTTC; cdr3_aa: CASSFTGNEQFF
d_call: TRBD2; j_call: TRBJ2-3; clone_size: NA; v_call: TRBV5-1; cdr3_nt: TGCGCCAGCAGCTCGACGAGCCTCGGGACTAGCGGAACAGATACGCAGTATTTT; cdr3_aa: CASSSTSLGTSGTDTQYF
d_call: NA; j_call: TRBJ1-1; clone_size: NA; v_call: TRBV19; cdr3_nt: TGTGCCAGTAGTATAGCGGGGTCCCCCGAAGCTTTCTTT; cdr3_aa: CASSIAGSPEAFF
d_call: TRBD2; j_call: TRBJ2-7; clone_size: NA; v_call: TRBV6-4; cdr3_nt: TGTGCCAGCAGTGGGGGACTAGCGGGAGCCTCAACCCCCTACGAGCAGTACTTC; cdr3_aa: CASSGGLAGASTPYEQYF
d_call: TRBD2; j_call: TRBJ2-1; clone_size: NA; v_call: TRBV7-9; cdr3_nt: TGTGCCGCCGGGACTAGCGGGAGGTTCGGCAATGAGCAGTTCTTC; cdr3_aa: CAAGTSGRFGNEQFF
d_call: NA; j_call: TRBJ1-6; clone_size: NA; v_call: TRBV4-2; cdr3_nt: TGTGCCAGCAGCCAAGATGGGAGGCAGGAACTCTATAATTCACCCCTCCACTTT; cdr3_aa: CASSQDGRQELYNSPLHF
d_call: TRBD2; j_call: TRBJ2-7; clone_size: once; v_call: TRBV18; cdr3_nt: TGTGCCAGCTCCACTAGCGGGAGAGACGAGCAGTACTTC; cdr3_aa: CASSTSGRDEQYF
d_call: TRBD1; j_call: TRBJ2-2; clone_size: NA; v_call: TRBV11-3; cdr3_nt: TGTGCCAGCAGCTTCCGGGACAGGGCGGCCGGGGAGCTGTTTTTT; cdr3_aa: CASSFRDRAAGELFF